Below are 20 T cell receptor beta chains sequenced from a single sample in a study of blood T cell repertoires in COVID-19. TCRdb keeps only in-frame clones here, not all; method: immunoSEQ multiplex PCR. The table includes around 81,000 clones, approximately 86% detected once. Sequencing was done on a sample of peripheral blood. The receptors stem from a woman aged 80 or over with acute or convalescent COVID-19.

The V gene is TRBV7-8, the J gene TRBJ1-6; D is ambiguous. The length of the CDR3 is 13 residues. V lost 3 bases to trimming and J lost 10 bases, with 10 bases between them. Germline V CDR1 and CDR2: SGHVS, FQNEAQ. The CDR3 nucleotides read TGTGCCAGCAGCTTGCAGCGAGAGTCACCCCTCCACTTT. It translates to CASSLQRESPLHF.

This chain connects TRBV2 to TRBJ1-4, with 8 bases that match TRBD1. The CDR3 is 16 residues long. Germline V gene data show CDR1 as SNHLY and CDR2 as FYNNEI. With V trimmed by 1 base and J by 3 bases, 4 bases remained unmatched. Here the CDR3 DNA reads TGTGCCAGCAGTGAAGACAGGGGGGGTGCTAATGAAAAACTGTTTTTT. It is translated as CASSEDRGGANEKLFF. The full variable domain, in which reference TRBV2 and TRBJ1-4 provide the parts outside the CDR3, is EPEVTQTPSHQVTQMGQEVILRCVPISNHLYFYWYRQILGQKVEFLVSFYNNEISEKSEIFDDQFSVERPDGSNFTLKIRSTKLEDSAMYFCASSEDRGGANEKLFFGSGTQLSVL.

Here the CDR3 reads CSVAVSPSRGLFF. DNA for the CDR3: TGCAGCGTTGCAGTTTCACCCTCCAGGGGACTGTTTTTT. The gene calls are TRBV29-1 and TRBJ1-4, with D perhaps TRBD1 (6 bases). Germline lookup yields CDR1 SQVTM and CDR2 ANQGSEA. The CDR3 is 13 residues long. Trimming removed 4 bases from V and 13 bases from J, with 19 bases in between.

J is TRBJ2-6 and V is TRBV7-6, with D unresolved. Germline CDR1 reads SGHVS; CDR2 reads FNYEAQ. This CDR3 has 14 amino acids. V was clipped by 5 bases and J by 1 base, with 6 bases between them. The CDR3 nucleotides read TGTGCCAGCAGCCCCCTATCTGGGGCCAACGTCCTGACTTTC. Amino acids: CASSPLSGANVLTF.

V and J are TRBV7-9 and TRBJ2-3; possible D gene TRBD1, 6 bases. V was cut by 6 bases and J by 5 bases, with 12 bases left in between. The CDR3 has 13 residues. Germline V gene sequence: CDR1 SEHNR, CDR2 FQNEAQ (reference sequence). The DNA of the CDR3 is TGTGCCAGCAGACCCCGGACAGAAGATACGCAGTATTTT. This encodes CASRPRTEDTQYF.

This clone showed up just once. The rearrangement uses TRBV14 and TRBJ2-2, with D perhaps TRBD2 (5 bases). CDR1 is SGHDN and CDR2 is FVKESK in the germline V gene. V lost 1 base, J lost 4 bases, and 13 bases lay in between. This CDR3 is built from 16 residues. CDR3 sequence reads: CASSQVAGLTTGELFF. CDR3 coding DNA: TGTGCCAGCAGCCAAGTGGCGGGCCTGACCACCGGGGAGCTGTTTTTT. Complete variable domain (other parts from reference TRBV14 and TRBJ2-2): EAGVTQFPSHSVIEKGQTVTLRCDPISGHDNLYWYRRVMGKEIKFLLHFVKESKQDESGMPNNRFLAERTGGTYSTLKVQPAELEDSGVYFCASSQVAGLTTGELFFGEGSRLTVL.

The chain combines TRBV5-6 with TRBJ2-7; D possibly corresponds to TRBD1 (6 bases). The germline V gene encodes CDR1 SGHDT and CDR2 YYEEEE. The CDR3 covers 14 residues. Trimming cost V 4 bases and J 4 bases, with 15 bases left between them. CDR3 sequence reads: CASSPDSWQYEQYF. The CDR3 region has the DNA TGTGCCAGCAGCCCGGACAGTTGGCAATACGAGCAGTACTTC.

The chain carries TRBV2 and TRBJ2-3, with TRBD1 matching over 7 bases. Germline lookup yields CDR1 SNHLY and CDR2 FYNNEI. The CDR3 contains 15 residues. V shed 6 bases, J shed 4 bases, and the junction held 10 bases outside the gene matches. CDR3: CASRLNQGDADTQYF. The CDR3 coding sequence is TGTGCCAGCAGACTCAACCAGGGGGACGCAGATACGCAGTATTTT.

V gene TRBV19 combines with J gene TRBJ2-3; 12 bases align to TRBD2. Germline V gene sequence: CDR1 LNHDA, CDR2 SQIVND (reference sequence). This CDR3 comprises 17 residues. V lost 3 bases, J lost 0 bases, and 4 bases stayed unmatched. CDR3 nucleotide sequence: TGTGCCAGTAGTATGTCGGGGACTAGCGGGAGCACAGATACGCAGTATTTT. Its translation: CASSMSGTSGSTDTQYF. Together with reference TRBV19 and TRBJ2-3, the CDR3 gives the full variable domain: DGGITQSPKYLFRKEGQNVTLSCEQNLNHDAMYWYRQDPGQGLRLIYYSQIVNDFQKGDIAEGYSVSREKKESFPLTVTSAQKNPTAFYLCASSMSGTSGSTDTQYFGPGTRLTVL.

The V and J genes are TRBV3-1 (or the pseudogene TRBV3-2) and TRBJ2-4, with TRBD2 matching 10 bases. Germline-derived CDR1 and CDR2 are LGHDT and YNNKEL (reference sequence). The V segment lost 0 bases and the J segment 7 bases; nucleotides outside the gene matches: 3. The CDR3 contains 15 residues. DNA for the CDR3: TGTGCCAGCAGCCAAGAATGGACTAGCGGCAACATTCAGTACTTC. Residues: CASSQEWTSGNIQYF.

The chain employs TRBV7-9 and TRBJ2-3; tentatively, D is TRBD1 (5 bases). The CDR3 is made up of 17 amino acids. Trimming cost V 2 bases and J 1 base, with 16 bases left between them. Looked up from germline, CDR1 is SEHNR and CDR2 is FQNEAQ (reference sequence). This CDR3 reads CASSLLTDTAGTDTQYF. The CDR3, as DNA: TGTGCCAGCAGCTTATTGACAGACACTGCGGGCACAGATACGCAGTATTTT.

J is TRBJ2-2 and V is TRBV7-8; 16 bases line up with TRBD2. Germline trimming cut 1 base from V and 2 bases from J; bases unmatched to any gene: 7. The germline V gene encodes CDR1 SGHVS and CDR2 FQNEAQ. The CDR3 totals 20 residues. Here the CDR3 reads CASSLVSGTSGGENTGELFF. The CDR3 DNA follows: TGTGCCAGCAGCTTAGTATCCGGGACTAGCGGGGGGGAAAACACCGGGGAGCTGTTTTTT.

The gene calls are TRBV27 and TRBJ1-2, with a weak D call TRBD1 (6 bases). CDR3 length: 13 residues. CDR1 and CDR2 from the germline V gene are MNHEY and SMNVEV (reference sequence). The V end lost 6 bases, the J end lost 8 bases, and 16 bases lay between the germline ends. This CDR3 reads CASRLNTGKGYTF. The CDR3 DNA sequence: TGTGCCAGCAGATTGAACACAGGGAAGGGCTACACCTTC.

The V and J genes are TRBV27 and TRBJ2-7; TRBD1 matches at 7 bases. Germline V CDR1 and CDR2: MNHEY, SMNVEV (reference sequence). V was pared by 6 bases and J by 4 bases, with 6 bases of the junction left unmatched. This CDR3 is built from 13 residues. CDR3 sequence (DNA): TGTGCCAGCAGGGCGGACAGGTCATACGAGCAGTACTTC. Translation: CASRADRSYEQYF.

The CDR3 here is CASSLEGLAGGRVGELFF. CDR3 nucleotides: TGTGCCAGCAGCTTGGAGGGACTAGCGGGGGGGCGAGTCGGGGAGCTGTTTTTT. V is TRBV5-6 and J is TRBJ2-2; 16 bases map to TRBD2. There are 18 residues in the CDR3. Germline assignment: CDR1 SGHDT and CDR2 YYEEEE. Unmatched junction bases numbered 6, after V lost 0 bases and J lost 7 bases.

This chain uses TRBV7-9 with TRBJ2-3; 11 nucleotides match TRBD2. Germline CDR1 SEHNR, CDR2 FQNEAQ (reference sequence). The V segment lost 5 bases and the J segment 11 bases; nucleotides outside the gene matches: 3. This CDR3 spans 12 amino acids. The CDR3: CASSLGLAGQYF. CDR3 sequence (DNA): TGTGCCAGCAGCCTCGGACTAGCGGGGCAGTATTTT.

This CDR3 reads CASSLGTSNEQFF. Here the CDR3 DNA reads TGTGCCAGCAGCTTAGGGACATCCAATGAGCAGTTCTTC. This chain links TRBV11-1 with TRBJ2-1; TRBD1 might be the D (5 bases). Germline CDR1 reads SGHAT; CDR2 reads FQDESV (reference sequence). The CDR3 consists of 13 residues. Trimming cost V 1 base and J 6 bases, with 7 bases left between them.

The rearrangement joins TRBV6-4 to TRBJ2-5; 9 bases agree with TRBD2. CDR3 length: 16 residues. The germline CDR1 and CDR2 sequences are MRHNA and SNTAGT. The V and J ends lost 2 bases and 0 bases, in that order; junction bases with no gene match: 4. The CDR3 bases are TGTGCCAGCAGTGACGTGACTAGCGGACACCAAGAGACCCAGTACTTC. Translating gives CASSDVTSGHQETQYF.

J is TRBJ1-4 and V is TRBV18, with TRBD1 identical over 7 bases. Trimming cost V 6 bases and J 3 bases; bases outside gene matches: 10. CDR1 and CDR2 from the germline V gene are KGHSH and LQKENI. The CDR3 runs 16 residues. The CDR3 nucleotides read TGTGCCAGCTCGATCTATTCCGGGACAGCTAATGAAAAACTGTTTTTT. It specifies CASSIYSGTANEKLFF. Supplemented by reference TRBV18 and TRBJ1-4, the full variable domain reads NAGVMQNPRHLVRRRGQEARLRCSPMKGHSHVYWYRQLPEEGLKFMVYLQKENIIDESGMPKERFSAEFPKEGPSILRIQQVVRGDSAAYFCASSIYSGTANEKLFFGSGTQLSVL.

The CDR3 bases are TGTGCCAGCAGCCAACGTCTGGCTAGCGTCGGCACCGGGGAGCTGTTTTTT. Protein sequence: CASSQRLASVGTGELFF. The rearrangement links TRBV3-1 (or the pseudogene TRBV3-2) to TRBJ2-2, with D possibly matching TRBD2 (6 bases). Trimming removed 2 bases from V and 4 bases from J, with 17 bases in between. The CDR3 loop spans 17 amino acids. Germline values: CDR1 LGHDT, CDR2 YNNKEL (reference sequence).